A selection of T cell receptor beta chains follows, all from one sample in a study of blood T cell repertoires in COVID-19. Using immunoSEQ multiplex PCR, the repertoire was profiled, and TCRdb retains in-frame clones only, with some absent. The repertoire holds about 120,000 clones, roughly four fifths seen once, with 15% to 20% in the top ten. Sequenced material: peripheral blood. These receptors were obtained from a woman aged 60-75 years with acute or convalescent COVID-19. The CDR3 runs from the conserved cysteine through the conserved F or W. A D gene is named only where the DNA matches it firmly. Size is omitted from some rows. Given values are once, few, many or a class for expanded clones.

TRBD1 | few | TRBJ2-3 | TRBV5-4 | CASSGWDRGGRDTQYF | TGTGCCAGCAGCGGATGGGACAGGGGAGGTAGAGATACGCAGTATTTT
TRBD1 | NA | TRBJ1-1 | TRBV28 | CASSYTGGIGTEAFF | TGTGCCAGCAGTTATACAGGGGGCATAGGAACTGAAGCTTTCTTT
TRBD1 | NA | TRBJ1-2 | TRBV5-6 | CASSSDRGYGYTF | TGTGCCAGCAGCTCGGACAGGGGCTATGGCTACACCTTC
TRBD2 | NA | TRBJ2-3 | TRBV6-6 | CASSYEVAGGGDTQYF | TGTGCCAGCAGTTACGAGGTAGCGGGGGGCGGAGATACGCAGTATTTT
TRBD1 | NA | TRBJ1-5 | TRBV12-3/TRBV12-4 | CASTDRVQPQHF | TGTGCCAGCACCGACAGGGTTCAGCCCCAGCATTTT
NA | once | TRBJ1-1 | TRBV28 | CASSLLLRNTEAFF | TGTGCCAGCAGTTTACTGCTGAGGAACACTGAAGCTTTCTTT
NA | NA | TRBJ1-1 | TRBV18 | CASSPGPEFGTEAFF | TGTGCCAGCTCACCAGGCCCCGAGTTCGGGACTGAAGCTTTCTTT
NA | NA | TRBJ1-4 | TRBV18 | CASSPNRALNEKLFF | TGTGCCAGCTCACCGAACAGGGCCCTTAATGAAAAACTGTTTTTT
TRBD1 | NA | TRBJ1-5 | TRBV7-2 | CASSLGDSYQPQHF | TGTGCCAGCAGCTTAGGGGACAGCTATCAGCCCCAGCATTTT
TRBD1 | NA | TRBJ1-4 | TRBV7-6 | CASSTTGPGTNEKLFF | TGTGCCAGCAGCACGACAGGGCCGGGGACTAATGAAAAACTGTTTTTT
NA | few | TRBJ2-1 | TRBV25-1 | CASSRVDYGSYNEQFF | TGTGCCAGCAGTAGAGTAGACTATGGCTCCTACAATGAGCAGTTCTTC
NA | NA | TRBJ1-1 | TRBV14 | CASSQGAPSAFF | TGTGCCAGCAGCCAAGGAGCCCCTTCGGCTTTCTTT
NA | once | TRBJ2-5 | TRBV6-2/TRBV6-3 | CASSYPLETQYF | TGTGCCAGCAGTTATCCTCTTGAGACCCAGTACTTC
NA | NA | TRBJ1-5 | TRBV9 | CASSVGPEVGPAQHF | TGTGCCAGCAGCGTAGGTCCGGAAGTGGGGCCAGCCCAGCATTTT
NA | NA | TRBJ1-4 | TRBV2 | CASTGQDATNEKLFF | TGTGCCAGCACAGGACAAGACGCAACTAATGAAAAACTGTTTTTT
NA | NA | TRBJ2-6 | TRBV5-8 | CASSLVVAPSSGANVLTF | TGTGCCAGCAGCTTGGTGGTTGCCCCCAGCTCTGGGGCCAACGTCCTGACTTTC
TRBD1 | once | TRBJ2-2 | TRBV5-1 | CASSYPQGANTGELFF | TGCGCCAGCAGCTACCCACAGGGGGCGAACACCGGGGAGCTGTTTTTT
NA | few | TRBJ2-7 | TRBV4-3 | CASSHSTGNTYEQYF | TGCGCCAGCAGCCACTCGACAGGTAACACCTACGAGCAGTACTTC
NA | NA | TRBJ1-5 | TRBV27 | CASSFGSDQPQHF | TGTGCCAGCAGTTTCGGGAGCGATCAGCCCCAGCATTTT
TRBD1 | few | TRBJ1-1 | TRBV19 | CASSRDRGEAEAFF | TGTGCCAGTAGTAGGGACAGGGGGGAAGCTGAAGCTTTCTTT
TRBD2 | NA | TRBJ2-7 | TRBV2 | CASSGPLFISGGTSYEQYF | TGTGCCAGCAGTGGGCCGCTCTTTATAAGCGGGGGGACCTCCTACGAGCAGTACTTC
NA | NA | TRBJ1-1 | TRBV4-1 | CASSQVSQQNTEAFF | TGCGCCAGCAGCCAAGTGTCACAGCAGAACACTGAAGCTTTCTTT
TRBD1 | NA | TRBJ1-1 | TRBV6-5 | CASRGDRDLKAFF | TGTGCCAGCAGGGGGGACAGAGACCTTAAAGCTTTCTTT
TRBD2 | NA | TRBJ2-3 | TRBV7-3 | CASSLMASGDTQYF | TGTGCCAGCAGCTTAATGGCTAGCGGGGATACGCAGTATTTT
NA | NA | TRBJ2-5 | TRBV11-2 | CASSFLQETQYF | TGTGCCAGCAGCTTCCTCCAAGAGACCCAGTACTTC
NA | NA | TRBJ1-1 | TRBV18 | CASSPGATSLNTEAFF | TGTGCCAGCTCACCTGGGGCGACCAGTTTGAACACTGAAGCTTTCTTT
NA | NA | TRBJ2-1 | TRBV18 | CASSPGASSYNEQFF | TGTGCCAGCTCACCGGGGGCGAGCTCCTACAATGAGCAGTTCTTC
NA | few | TRBJ2-5 | TRBV11-3 | CASSPSVQETQYF | TGTGCCAGCAGTCCTAGCGTCCAAGAGACCCAGTACTTC
NA | once | TRBJ2-1 | TRBV4-1 | CASSRRVGNSYNEQFF | TGCGCCAGCAGCCGCAGGGTAGGGAACTCCTACAATGAGCAGTTCTTC
TRBD1 | NA | TRBJ1-1 | TRBV4-1 | CASSQDPFGQVGNTEAFF | TGCGCCAGCAGCCAAGATCCCTTCGGACAGGTAGGGAACACTGAAGCTTTCTTT
NA | NA | TRBJ1-5 | TRBV7-9 | CASSSSGFNQPQHF | TGTGCCAGCAGCTCTTCAGGGTTCAATCAGCCCCAGCATTTT
TRBD2 | NA | TRBJ2-3 | TRBV6-5 | CAIRRSGGGLDTQYF | TGTGCCATCAGGAGGTCCGGGGGGGGCTTAGATACGCAGTATTTT
NA | NA | TRBJ2-2 | TRBV5-5 | CASSLAGSNTGELFF | TGTGCCAGCAGCTTGGCGGGGTCGAACACCGGGGAGCTGTTTTTT
NA | NA | TRBJ2-1 | TRBV5-1 | CASSLEPASSYNEQFF | TGCGCCAGCAGCTTAGAACCTGCCAGCTCCTACAATGAGCAGTTCTTC
NA | NA | TRBJ1-4 | TRBV18 | CASSPQSREKLFF | TGTGCCAGCTCACCCCAGTCTAGAGAAAAACTGTTTTTT
TRBD1 | many | TRBJ1-1 | TRBV10-3 | CAIRNGQGSGTEAFF | TGTGCCATCAGAAATGGACAGGGGAGCGGCACTGAAGCTTTCTTT
NA | few | TRBJ1-1 | TRBV6-2/TRBV6-3 | CASSRSTEAFF | TGTGCCAGCAGCCGTAGCACTGAAGCTTTCTTT
NA | NA | TRBJ1-5 | TRBV14 | CASSQEGVLRTRVNQPQHF | TGTGCCAGCAGCCAAGAGGGCGTTCTTAGGACACGGGTCAATCAGCCCCAGCATTTT